The entry below gives a single T cell receptor (beta chain) sequence along with its context. Its cognate antigen has yet to be identified. The input lacks base qualities; no much larger clone sits a single base away. For CDR1 and CDR2, the germline V gene lists SGHAT and FQNNGV. The V end loses 4 bases and the J end loses 4 bases, and a stretch of 10 bases separates them. The CDR3 sequence holds 13 residues, the cysteine and phenylalanine included. The CDR3 DNA has 39 bases and is translated from base 1. Patients with a history of autoimmune disease or receiving systemic immunosuppression were excluded from the trial. In every dose cohort, peripheral blood was drawn for TCR sequencing at baseline, cycle 4 day 1, and cycle 7 day 1. Samples came from an open-label, multicenter, first-in-human phase I dose-escalation trial of ivuxolimab. Adults with locally advanced or metastatic melanoma, renal cell, hepatocellular, or head and neck squamous cell carcinoma were enrolled in the trial. CD4+ and CD8+ T cells were sorted separately from peripheral blood before TCR sequencing.

The data belong to a study of OX40 agonist ivuxolimab in advanced cancers. Looking at the study overall: Ivuxolimab, which targeted the costimulatory receptor OX40 (CD134), was an agonistic, fully human IgG2 monoclonal antibody. Intravenous ivuxolimab was administered to patients every 2 weeks at six dose levels: 0.01, 0.1, 0.3, 1.5, 3 and 10 mg/kg. Of the 50 or so patients in dose escalation, some 20 had hepatocellular carcinoma, roughly 15 had melanoma, 9 had renal cell carcinoma and 9 had head and neck cancer. In the dose-escalation cohort, roughly 80% of patients were male, and the mean age was approximately 64 years, with a range of about 23 to 80. Patients were allowed to have had prior anti-PD-1, anti-PD-L1 or anti-CTLA-4 therapy, and 40% of the dose-escalation patients had previously received checkpoint inhibitors. Partial responses occurred in three dose-escalation patients: two with cutaneous melanoma and one with hepatocellular carcinoma. The point of sequencing TCRbeta in the periphery was to test whether ivuxolimab changed TCR sequence diversity and drove clonal T-cell expansion. The paper covers the monotherapy dose-escalation part of the phase I ivuxolimab trial, which included N of about 56 patients. The investigation overall reported the following: After ivuxolimab, CD8+ T cells had more expanded clones than CD4+ T cells on average. Clonal expansion of both CD4+ and CD8+ blood T cells was observed from baseline to week 6 at doses 0.1 to 3.0 mg/kg. In the 0.1-3.0 mg/kg groups, partial responders were among the patients with the lowest normalized peripheral clonal expansion, particularly in CD8+ T cells. The antigen specificity of the clonally expanded peripheral T cells was not determined. Low levels of normalized T-cell clonal expansion were also seen in some nonresponding patients.

To sequence the TCRbeta CDR3 region, genomic DNA was isolated from the sorted cells. The immunoSEQ Assay was used to sequence the TCRbeta CDR3 regions. This immuneACCESS table, as held by TCRdb, lists in-frame sequences with V and J called but not all clones. Of the missing ones, under half trace to an unresolved V gene in checked studies; the others have no known cause. Across this sample there are roughly 48,000 clones, with less than 90% seen only once. 6.5% to 8% of the sample belongs to the ten largest clones. The sample was CD4+ or CD8+ T cells sorted from blood, taken in a trial of the OX40 agonist ivuxolimab. This clonotype was obtained from an adult with an advanced solid tumor such as melanoma, head and neck, liver or kidney cancer. In this chain, TRBV11-2 is recombined with TRBJ1-1; TRBD1 might be the D gene, on 5 matching bases. The CDR3 amino acid sequence is: CASSSQGVTEAFF. The DNA reads as follows: TGTGCCAGCAGCTCCCAGGGAGTCACTGAAGCTTTCTTT.